This T cell receptor beta chain comes out of a study of blood T cell repertoires in COVID-19. The table came from immunoSEQ multiplex PCR; TCRdb's copy has only in-frame clones and leaves some out. The sample yields 200,000 to 250,000 clones, around 89% seen once. The clonotype was recovered from a young man who had been exposed to COVID-19. Material for sequencing was PBMCs or T cells enriched from blood (not recorded which).

The CDR3 nucleotides read TGCGCCAGCAGCCAAATGAAGGACAGGGAGGTTAACTATGGCTACACCTTC. Protein: CASSQMKDREVNYGYTF. The V and J genes are TRBV4-1 and TRBJ1-2; 8 positions match TRBD1. This CDR3 region has 17 residues. The V and J ends lost 2 bases and 1 base, in that order; junction bases with no gene match: 9. Germline assignment: CDR1 MGHRA and CDR2 YSYEKL.